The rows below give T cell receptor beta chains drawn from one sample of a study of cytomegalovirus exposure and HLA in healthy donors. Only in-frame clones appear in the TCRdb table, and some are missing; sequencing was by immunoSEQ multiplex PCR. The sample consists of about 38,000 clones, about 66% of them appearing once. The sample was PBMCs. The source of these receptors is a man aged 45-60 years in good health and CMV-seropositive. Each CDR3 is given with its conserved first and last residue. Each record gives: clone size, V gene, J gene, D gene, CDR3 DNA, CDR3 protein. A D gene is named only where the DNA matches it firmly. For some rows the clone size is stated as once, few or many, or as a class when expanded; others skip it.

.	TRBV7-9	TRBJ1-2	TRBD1	TGTGCCAGCAGCCTTCAAGGACAGGGTGTATATGGCTACACCTTC	CASSLQGQGVYGYTF
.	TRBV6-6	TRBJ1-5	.	TGTGCCAGCAGCCAGGGCCCTCAGCCCCAGCATTTT	CASSQGPQPQHF
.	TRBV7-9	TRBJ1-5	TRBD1	TGTGCCAGCAGCTCGGGACAGGTCAATCAGCCCCAGCATTTT	CASSSGQVNQPQHF
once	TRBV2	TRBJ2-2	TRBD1	TGTGCCAGCACAGGTGGCCTGGACAGGGGTTACACCGGGGAGCTGTTTTTT	CASTGGLDRGYTGELFF
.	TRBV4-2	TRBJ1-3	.	TGTGCCAGCAGCCAAGATTGGGCAGGGCCGAACACCATATATTTT	CASSQDWAGPNTIYF
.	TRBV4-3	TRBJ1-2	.	TGCGCCAGCAGCCAAAAAGTCGTGGCAGGCTATGGCTACACCTTC	CASSQKVVAGYGYTF
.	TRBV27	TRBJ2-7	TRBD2	TGTGCCAGCAGGGTAGCGGGACTCCGTTCGGAGCAGTACTTC	CASRVAGLRSEQYF
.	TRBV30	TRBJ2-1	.	TGTGCCTGGGACAGGAAAGGAACTTACAATGAGCAGTTCTTC	CAWDRKGTYNEQFF
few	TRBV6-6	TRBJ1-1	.	TGTGCCAGCAACTCTCTCTCAGGGTATGAAGCTTTCTTT	CASNSLSGYEAFF
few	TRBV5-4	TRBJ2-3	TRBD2	TGTGCCAGCAGCCCGGCCGGGACTACGACAGATACGCAGTATTTT	CASSPAGTTTDTQYF
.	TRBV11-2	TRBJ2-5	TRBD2	TGTGCCAGCAGCTTGAGAGCGGGGGTCCAAGAGACCCAGTACTTC	CASSLRAGVQETQYF
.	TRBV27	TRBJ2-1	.	TGTGCCAGCAGTCAGGGCAATCCCTACAATGAGCAGTTCTTC	CASSQGNPYNEQFF
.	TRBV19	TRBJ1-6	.	TGTGCCAGTAGATCGGAGATTACCAATTCACCCCTCCACTTT	CASRSEITNSPLHF
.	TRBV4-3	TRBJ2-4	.	TGCGCCAGCAGCCAAGATGCGTCGGGGTTCGACATTCAGTACTTC	CASSQDASGFDIQYF
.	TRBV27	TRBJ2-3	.	TGTGCCAGCAGGCCGGGACTGTCGACAGATACGCAGTATTTT	CASRPGLSTDTQYF
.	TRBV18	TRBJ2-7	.	TGTGCCAGCTCACCCCCCAGCTCCTACGAGCAGTACTTC	CASSPPSSYEQYF
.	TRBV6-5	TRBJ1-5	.	TGTGCCAGCAGTCGACTTACAGGGTTAGCGCCCCAGCATTTT	CASSRLTGLAPQHF
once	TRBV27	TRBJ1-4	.	TGTGCCAGCAGCCCGGGAAGGAGTAATGAAAAACTGTTTTTT	CASSPGRSNEKLFF
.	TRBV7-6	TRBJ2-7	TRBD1	TGTGCCAGCAGCTTAGATACCCCCAAATCGGACAGGACCTACGAGCAGTACTTC	CASSLDTPKSDRTYEQYF
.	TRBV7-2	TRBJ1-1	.	TGTGCCAGCAGCTGGCAGGGTGGACGGGCTTTCTTT	CASSWQGGRAFF
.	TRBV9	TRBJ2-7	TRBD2	TGTGCCAGCAGCTTGCAGGCGGGGACTAGCGGCTCCTACGAGCAGTACTTC	CASSLQAGTSGSYEQYF
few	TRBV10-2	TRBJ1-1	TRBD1	TGCGCCAGCAGAGCTACAGGGGCGGCTGAAGCTTTCTTT	CASRATGAAEAFF